The clone carrying this TCR beta chain was seen just once. This same CDR3 is encoded by further DNA sequences in the sample. This sample is drawn from a study of blood T cell repertoires in COVID-19. Study information: Both acute and convalescent COVID-19 samples were obtained from the United States, Italy and Spain. The analysed material was cDNA or gDNA that came from T cells, B-cell-depleted T cells, or PBMCs.

Authors' methods: Estimation of nucleated cell counts was performed using reference gene primer amplification. Only in-frame clones appear in the TCRdb table, and some are missing; sequencing was by immunoSEQ multiplex PCR. That table is the source of V, J and clone size, and D and trimming were worked out from the DNA. Here the sample spans over 250,000 clones, around nine tenths being singletons. Trimming removed 2 bases from V and 7 bases from J, with 6 bases in between. From germline, CDR1 is SEHNR and CDR2 FQNEAQ (reference sequence). CDR3 size: 12 residues. The TCR originated in a man in his forties or fifties with acute or convalescent COVID-19. The rearrangement links TRBV7-9 to TRBJ2-1, with D possibly TRBD1 on 6 matching bases. Input material: peripheral blood. CDR3 sequence reads: CASSLQGNEQFF. The CDR3 region has the DNA TGTGCCAGCAGCTTACAGGGGAATGAGCAGTTCTTC. Drawing the rest from reference TRBV7-9 and TRBJ2-1, the complete variable domain is DTGVSQNPRHKITKRGQNVTFRCDPISEHNRLYWYRQTLGQGPEFLTYFQNEAQLEKSRLLSDRFSAERPKGSFSTLEIQRTEQGDSAMYLCASSLQGNEQFFGPGTRLTVL.